A selection of T cell receptor beta chains follows, all from one sample in a study of control samples from healthy donors and cancer patients. Sequenced by immunoSEQ multiplex PCR; TCRdb stores in-frame clones only, minus some. This sample yields about 150,000 clones, of which approximately 93% are seen a single time; about 2.4% belongs to the top ten. Sequencing was done on a sample of blood. The receptors shown here come from a man aged 50 to 60 in good health. Both conserved end residues are part of each CDR3. The D gene is left open where the match is weak. The size field is filled for only some rows; it gives once, few, many or a size class.

d_call	v_call	j_call	clone_size	cdr3_nt	cdr3_aa
.	TRBV28	TRBJ1-1	.	TGTGCCAGCAGTTTGGTTATGAACACTGAAGCTTTCTTT	CASSLVMNTEAFF
.	TRBV20-1	TRBJ2-5	.	TGCAGCCCCAGAGGAGAGACCCAGTACTTC	CSPRGETQYF
TRBD2	TRBV6-2/TRBV6-3	TRBJ2-2	.	TGTGCCAGCAGTGAGCCGGGACTAGCGGGAGGATTGAACGCCGGGGAGCTGTTTTTT	CASSEPGLAGGLNAGELFF
TRBD2	TRBV6-5	TRBJ2-1	.	TGTGCCAGCAGTCGACTAGCGGGAGGAAATGAGCAGTTCTTC	CASSRLAGGNEQFF
TRBD1	TRBV23-1	TRBJ1-5	once	TGCGCCAGCAGCTACAGGGGGCAACAAGGCAATCAGCCCCAGCATTTT	CASSYRGQQGNQPQHF
.	TRBV18	TRBJ2-7	once	TGTGCCAGCTCCGGGGGGACAGGCCCCTACGAGCAGTACTTC	CASSGGTGPYEQYF
.	TRBV6-1	TRBJ1-2	.	TGTGCCAGCAGTGAAGTTCTCCAGCTCGGTGACAATGGCTACACCTTC	CASSEVLQLGDNGYTF
.	TRBV7-9	TRBJ1-5	.	TGTGCCAGCAGCTCCGGGGGGCAGCCCCAGCATTTT	CASSSGGQPQHF
.	TRBV9	TRBJ2-1	.	TGTGCCAGCAGCGTAGTGATAGGGAGCTCCTACAATGAGCAGTTCTTC	CASSVVIGSSYNEQFF
.	TRBV4-1	TRBJ2-7	.	TGCGCCAGCAGCCAGGGAGGCCCGTACGAGCAGTACTTC	CASSQGGPYEQYF
.	TRBV11-2	TRBJ1-6	.	TGTGCCAGCAGCTTGTCGATAAGACAGGCTTTAAATTCACCCCTCCACTTT	CASSLSIRQALNSPLHF
TRBD2	TRBV5-5	TRBJ2-7	.	TGTGCCAGCAGCTCAGCGGGAGCGAATTACGAGCAGTACTTC	CASSSAGANYEQYF
TRBD2	TRBV7-8	TRBJ2-7	.	TGTGCCAGCAGCTTAGGACTAGCGGGCCACTACGAGCAGTACTTC	CASSLGLAGHYEQYF
.	TRBV3-1/TRBV3-2	TRBJ1-5	once	TGTGCCAGCAGCCAAGATCGCAGGGGTGGGCAGCCCCAGCATTTT	CASSQDRRGGQPQHF
TRBD1	TRBV9	TRBJ2-7	.	TGTGCCAGCAGCGTCCGGGACAGGGGGTTAGTTTTC	CASSVRDRGLVF
TRBD2	TRBV3-1/TRBV3-2	TRBJ2-7	.	TGTGCCAGCAGCCCCGGGACTAGCGGGAGGGGACACGAGCAGTACTTC	CASSPGTSGRGHEQYF
TRBD1	TRBV11-2	TRBJ2-7	.	TGTGCCAGCAGCTTAAAAGGGGTGGCAGGGGGCTACGAGCAGTACTTC	CASSLKGVAGGYEQYF
.	TRBV10-3	TRBJ1-1	.	TGTGCCATCAGTGAGTCGTTGTCGAACAGGGTGAATACTGAAGCTTTCTTT	CAISESLSNRVNTEAFF
TRBD1	TRBV28	TRBJ2-7	.	TGTGCCAGCCAGGCTCCGGGACAGAGTTACGAGCAGTACTTC	CASQAPGQSYEQYF
.	TRBV19	TRBJ2-1	.	TGTGCCAGTAGTATGGGTGAGCAGTTCTTC	CASSMGEQFF
TRBD1	TRBV18	TRBJ1-1	.	TGTGCCAGCTCAGAGACGGGACAGTCGAACGCTGAAGCTTTCTTT	CASSETGQSNAEAFF
TRBD1	TRBV28	TRBJ2-7	.	TGTGCCAGCAGTTCGGGTGGACAGGGGGCGGCCTACGAGCAGTACTTC	CASSSGGQGAAYEQYF
TRBD2	TRBV19	TRBJ2-5	.	TGTGCCAGTAGTATAGATTCTAGCGGGAACGGCGGGACCCAGTACTTC	CASSIDSSGNGGTQYF
.	TRBV6-5	TRBJ1-5	.	TGTGCCAGCACCTTGGGCGAGGTAGGCAATCAGCCCCAGCATTTT	CASTLGEVGNQPQHF
.	TRBV2	TRBJ1-2	.	TGTGCCAGCAGTGAGGCAGCCACTCTCTATGGCTACACCTTC	CASSEAATLYGYTF
.	TRBV5-1	TRBJ2-1	.	TGCGCCAGCAGCTTGCGCAGGGATGAGCAGTTCTTC	CASSLRRDEQFF
TRBD2	TRBV9	TRBJ2-3	.	TGTGCCAGCAGCCCTCGACTAGCGGGATTGACAGATACGCAGTATTTT	CASSPRLAGLTDTQYF
.	TRBV5-4	TRBJ2-2	few	TGTGCCAGCAGCTTGGATAGAGGGAATTCCGGGGAGCTGTTTTTT	CASSLDRGNSGELFF
.	TRBV6-5	TRBJ1-2	.	TGTGCCAGCAATGACTATGGCTACACCTTC	CASNDYGYTF
.	TRBV28	TRBJ2-7	.	TGTGCCAGTTTCGGACAGTTAACGGCCGAGCAGTACTTC	CASFGQLTAEQYF
TRBD2	TRBV11-2	TRBJ2-1	.	TGTGCCAGCACTATAACTAGCGGGAGCTACAATGAGCAGTTCTTC	CASTITSGSYNEQFF
TRBD2	TRBV2	TRBJ2-7	.	TGTGCCAGCAGTGCCACCGGGAGGGGCGAGCAGTACTTC	CASSATGRGEQYF
TRBD1	TRBV3-1/TRBV3-2	TRBJ1-1	once	TGTGCCAGCAGCCTAGGGACAGCAATGAACACTGAAGCTTTCTTT	CASSLGTAMNTEAFF
.	TRBV29-1	TRBJ1-2	.	TGCAGCGTCCAAACTGGGGTAGTCGGGCCAGGGGGCTACACCTTC	CSVQTGVVGPGGYTF
TRBD1	TRBV5-8	TRBJ2-5	.	TGTGCCAGCAGGCCCAGGGACAGGGGAGCCCAAGAGACCCAGTACTTC	CASRPRDRGAQETQYF
.	TRBV10-3	TRBJ2-1	.	TGTGCCATCAGTGACCAGGGATGGGAGCAGTTCTTC	CAISDQGWEQFF
.	TRBV2	TRBJ2-2	.	TGTGCCAGCAAATCACCATTAAGGGGCACCGGGGAGCTGTTTTTT	CASKSPLRGTGELFF
.	TRBV28	TRBJ1-2	.	TGTGCCAGCAGCGGGACCATCTATGGCTACACCTTC	CASSGTIYGYTF
TRBD1	TRBV19	TRBJ1-1	.	TGTGCCAGTAGTATCGGGACAGGGAGGCCTGAAGCTTTCTTT	CASSIGTGRPEAFF
.	TRBV6-5	TRBJ1-5	many	TGTGCCAGCGCAAATAGCAATCAGCCCCAGCATTTT	CASANSNQPQHF
.	TRBV4-2	TRBJ1-4	.	TGTGCCAGCAGCCAAGATGGTGATTCGGGGACAACTAATGAAAAACTGTTTTTT	CASSQDGDSGTTNEKLFF
.	TRBV10-3	TRBJ1-1	.	TGTGCCATCAGTGGATCAAGACAAGGGCAGACAGGGAACACTGAAGCTTTCTTT	CAISGSRQGQTGNTEAFF
TRBD1	TRBV6-2/TRBV6-3	TRBJ1-5	once	TGTGCCAGCAGTTACGCGACAGGGGGGGGGAATCAGCCCCAGCATTTT	CASSYATGGGNQPQHF
.	TRBV5-6	TRBJ1-5	.	TGTGCCAGCAGCTCAAAGAGGCGTAACAATCAGCCCCAGCATTTT	CASSSKRRNNQPQHF
.	TRBV18	TRBJ2-3	.	TGTGCCAGCTCACCACGGAACAGGGACACAGATACGCAGTATTTT	CASSPRNRDTDTQYF
.	TRBV5-6	TRBJ2-7	.	TGTGCCAGCAGCGCGGGCAGGTCCTACGAGCAGTACTTC	CASSAGRSYEQYF
TRBD1	TRBV27	TRBJ2-7	once	TGTGCCGCCAGACCGGGACAGGTCTCCTACGAGCAGTACTTC	CAARPGQVSYEQYF
.	TRBV2	TRBJ1-2	.	TGTGCCAGCAGGACAGGCAGGGGACCCAACTATGGCTACACCTTC	CASRTGRGPNYGYTF
TRBD2	TRBV24-1	TRBJ2-1	.	TGTGCCACCAGTGAGATAGCGGGAGGGCCGTACAATGAGCAGTTCTTC	CATSEIAGGPYNEQFF
.	TRBV9	TRBJ2-2	.	TGTGCCAGCAGCGTAGACGGGGGAGCGAACACCGGGGAGCTGTTTTTT	CASSVDGGANTGELFF
.	TRBV7-9	TRBJ2-1	.	TGTGCCAGCAGCTTAGCAGGGCCCTACAATGAGCAGTTCTTC	CASSLAGPYNEQFF
TRBD2	TRBV7-9	TRBJ2-7	.	TGTGCCAGCAGTTCGACTAGCGGGAGTTGGGAGCAGTACTTC	CASSSTSGSWEQYF
.	TRBV30	TRBJ1-3	.	TGTGCCTGGAGTGTACGGGGGCCCTCTGGAAACACCATATATTTT	CAWSVRGPSGNTIYF
.	TRBV6-5	TRBJ1-5	.	TGTGCCAGCATCACAACAGGCGCCAATCAGCCCCAGCATTTT	CASITTGANQPQHF
.	TRBV2	TRBJ1-3	once	TGTGCCAGCAGTGGGACAAGCACCATATATTTT	CASSGTSTIYF
.	TRBV10-3	TRBJ1-1	.	TGTGCCATCACCCATGGGACGTCTAGTGAAGCTTTCTTT	CAITHGTSSEAFF
TRBD1	TRBV14	TRBJ1-2	.	TGTGCCAGCAGCCAAGATGGGACAGGGTTTGGCTACACCTTC	CASSQDGTGFGYTF
.	TRBV6-1	TRBJ2-7	.	TGTGCCAGCAGTGAAGGCCCTATTCCCTACGAGCAGTACTTC	CASSEGPIPYEQYF
TRBD1	TRBV28	TRBJ1-1	.	TGTGCCAGCAGTTTAATCTCAGGGGGAAACACTGAAGCTTTCTTT	CASSLISGGNTEAFF
TRBD1	TRBV2	TRBJ2-3	.	TGTGCCAGCGTTTGGGACAGATTTTTTACTAGCACAGATACGCAGTATTTT	CASVWDRFFTSTDTQYF